One sample yielded the 25 T cell receptor beta chains listed below, sequenced in a study of T cells in Graves' hyperthyroidism and ophthalmopathy (dated by TCRdb to the late 2010s). The method was multiplex PCR. TCRdb records Illumina HiSeq 2000 as the sequencer. The TCR beta CDR3 regions were amplified from the RNA transcripts. The TCR CDR3 was subjected to a first round of RT-PCR using the HTBI primer set and the Qiagen OneStep RT-PCR kit. TCRdb passed the public sequencing reads through fastp at Q25 and MiXCR, retaining productive beta sequences. Every CDR3 protein is listed once, alongside the most common genes and DNA of its rows. The sample has 300,000 to 400,000 distinct CDR3 sequences on record, approximately 15% of them singletons. Of the sample, 20% to 25% is held by the ten largest clones. Sequencing was performed on blood. All receptors come from a woman in her 30s with Graves' hyperthyroidism.

This clonotype showed up many times. The rearrangement links TRBV28 to TRBJ2-1, with 15 nucleotides matching TRBD2. The CDR3 loop spans 18 amino acids. The V segment lost 4 bases and the J segment 4 bases; nucleotides outside the gene matches: 8. Per germline, CDR1 MDHEN and CDR2 SYDVKM. The CDR3 DNA reads as TGTGCCAGCAGTTCCGGACTAGCGGGAGGGCCGGGTTACAATGAGCAGTTCTTC. Protein: CASSSGLAGGPGYNEQFF.

The sample holds many counts of this clonotype. The germline gene is not matched at one end of the junction; a read error may be the cause. The chain couples TRBV28 to TRBJ1-3; D unclear. CDR1 is MDHEN and CDR2 is SYDVKM in the germline V gene. This CDR3 is built from 16 residues. CDR3 protein: CASSLRVREAGNTIYF. The CDR3 coding sequence is TGTGCCAGCAGTTTGCGCGTGAGGGAGGCTGGCAACACCATATATTTT.

On this clonotype itself: Since a much larger clone is just one base distant, this may be a read error. This rearrangement joins TRBV10-1 to TRBJ2-3; D may correspond to TRBD1 or TRBD2 (5 bases each). Looked up from germline, CDR1 is WNHNN and CDR2 is SYGVQD (reference sequence). The CDR3 consists of 20 residues. V lost 8 bases and J 4 bases, leaving 34 bases between the germline ends. The CDR3 DNA reads as TGCGCCAGCTACACACGGGGCAAACTTAATCAGATGATTCTCCCAGATACGCAGTATTTT. This encodes CASYTRGKLNQMILPDTQYF.

This clonotype appeared many times. The V and J genes are TRBV28 and TRBJ1-6; 7 bases are a match to TRBD1. CDR3 length: 15 residues. From germline, CDR1 is MDHEN and CDR2 SYDVKM. After removal of 1 base from V and 9 bases from J, the junction contained 6 bases not matched to a gene. The DNA for the CDR3 is TGTGCCAGCAGTTTATTCCGACAGGGAGCTTCACCCCTCCACTTT. Encoded protein: CASSLFRQGASPLHF.

V gene TRBV12-3 or TRBV12-4 combines with J gene TRBJ1-2; D not certain. CDR3 length equals 12 residues. Trimming pared 3 bases from V and 8 bases from J, leaving 10 bases between. DNA for the CDR3: TGTGCCAGCAGTTTGAAGGGTCGGGGCTACACCTTC. Protein sequence: CASSLKGRGYTF.

This chain links TRBV4-1 with TRBJ2-7; 8 bases line up with TRBD1. V dropped 2 bases and J dropped 7; count of bases not matched to a gene: 7. The CDR3 runs to 14 residues. Germline V CDR1 and CDR2: MGHRA, YSYEKL. Written as DNA, the CDR3 is TGCGCCAGCAGCCAATGGGACAGGAGTGAAGAGCAGTACTTC. Its protein product is CASSQWDRSEEQYF.

This clonotype was seen a few times. The chain joins TRBV5-6 to TRBJ2-1, with TRBD2 identical over 15 bases. The CDR3 is made up of 17 amino acids. Germline V gene data show CDR1 as SGHDT and CDR2 as YYEEEE. V was clipped by 4 bases and J by 7 bases; unmatched bases: 9. The CDR3 spells CASSGLAGGGVWNEQFF. The CDR3 DNA reads as TGTGCCAGCAGCGGACTAGCGGGAGGGGGGGTGTGGAATGAGCAGTTCTTC.

This clonotype was seen more than once but under ten times. J is TRBJ2-2 and V is TRBV20-1; D is perhaps TRBD1 or TRBD2 (6 bases each). The ends were cut back, 6 bases at V and 5 bases at J, with 13 bases in the middle. This CDR3 comprises 13 residues. Per the germline V gene, CDR1 is DFQATT and CDR2 is SNEGSKA (reference sequence). The CDR3, as DNA: TGCAGTGCAACAGGAGGGGGAACCGGGGAGCTGTTTTTT. Encoded protein: CSATGGGTGELFF.

The chain couples TRBV7-3 to TRBJ2-7; a weak D match, TRBD1 (6 bases). V shed 5 bases and J shed 5 bases, with 16 bases lying between them. From germline, CDR1 is SGHTA and CDR2 FQGTGA. The CDR3 covers 14 residues. Here the CDR3 reads CASSQFQGFDEQYF. DNA of the CDR3: TGTGCCAGCAGCCAGTTTCAGGGGTTCGACGAGCAGTACTTC.

This clonotype has at least ten counts. The chain is built from TRBV28 and TRBJ2-1, with TRBD2 matching 7 bases. Germline V CDR1 and CDR2: MDHEN, SYDVKM. CDR3 size: 15 residues. The V gene end was trimmed by 3 bases and the J gene end by 2 bases; junction bases not matched to a gene: 4. The chain's CDR3 is CASSLRETTYNEQFF. CDR3 DNA sequence: TGTGCCAGCAGTTTGCGGGAGACTACCTACAATGAGCAGTTCTTC.

This clonotype was seen only a few times. The chain combines TRBV11-2 with TRBJ2-1; D remains unclear. The CDR3 is made up of 11 amino acids. Germline values: CDR1 SGHAT, CDR2 FQNNGV. Trimming left V 5 bases short and J 10 bases short, with 9 bases between. CDR3 amino acids: CASSPKWEQFF. The DNA for the CDR3 is TGTGCCAGCAGCCCGAAGTGGGAGCAGTTCTTC. The complete variable domain, with remaining parts taken from reference TRBV11-2 and TRBJ2-1, reads EAGVAQSPRYKIIEKRQSVAFWCNPISGHATLYWYQQILGQGPKLLIQFQNNGVVDDSQLPKDRFSAERLKGVDSTLKIQPAKLEDSAVYLCASSPKWEQFFGPGTRLTVL.

This clonotype came up many times. The rearrangement joins TRBV7-2 to TRBJ2-5; no firm D call. The CDR3 length is 13 residues. Germline CDR1 SGHTA, CDR2 FQGNSA. The V gene lost 7 bases and the J gene lost 3 bases, with 12 bases spanning the gap. Here the CDR3 reads CASTRAPEETQYF. CDR3 in DNA: TGTGCCAGCACCCGTGCCCCAGAAGAGACCCAGTACTTC.

Turning to this clonotype: A much larger clone differs by one base, so this may be a read error. This chain joins TRBV28 and TRBJ2-3, with a weak D call TRBD2 (6 bases). The germline V and J ends were trimmed by 3 bases and 5 bases, with 15 bases remaining between them. The CDR3 is 15 residues long. Germline V gene data show CDR1 as MDHEN and CDR2 as SYDVKM. CDR3 protein: CASSFSQGGKDTQYF. CDR3 bases: TGTGCCAGCAGTTTCTCGCAGGGAGGTAAAGATACGCAGTATTTT.

The J gene is TRBJ1-1, the V gene TRBV20-1; no clear D gene. Germline-derived CDR1 and CDR2 are DFQATT and SNEGSKA (reference sequence). The CDR3 sequence is 12 residues long. The V end was cut by 4 bases, the J end by 0 bases, with 6 bases between. The CDR3 region is CSATQVNTEAFF. CDR3 nucleotides: TGCAGTGCTACCCAAGTGAACACTGAAGCTTTCTTT.

This clonotype was recorded a few times. The chain uses TRBV30 and TRBJ2-1, with D unresolved. Per the germline V gene, CDR1 is GTSNPN and CDR2 is SVGIG (reference sequence). V lost 3 bases to trimming and J lost 1 base, with 10 bases between them. The CDR3 totals 14 residues. CDR3 protein: CAWRWLSSYNEQFF. In nucleotides, the CDR3 is TGTGCCTGGAGATGGTTGTCGTCCTACAATGAGCAGTTCTTC.

J is TRBJ1-1 and V is TRBV7-8, with a possible D match to TRBD1 (5 bases). V lost 5 bases and J lost 4, with 20 bases in between. The CDR3 covers 16 residues. Germline lookup yields CDR1 SGHVS and CDR2 FQNEAQ. CDR3 residues: CASSPRGVEGSTEAFF. The CDR3 DNA reads TGTGCCAGCAGCCCCCGCGGGGTGGAGGGGAGCACTGAAGCTTTCTTT.

This clonotype was observed at least ten times. V usage is TRBV12-3 or TRBV12-4 and J usage is TRBJ1-3; no reliable D call. This CDR3 is 14 amino acids long. The V and J ends lost 5 bases and 0 bases respectively, with 8 bases between them. CDR3 region: CASSGDISGNTIYF. The DNA of the CDR3 is TGTGCCAGCAGTGGTGACATCTCTGGAAACACCATATATTTT.

This clonotype was seen a handful of times. V is TRBV7-9 and J is TRBJ1-1; D unclear. The CDR3 extends over 13 amino acids. Germline loops: CDR1 SEHNR, CDR2 FQNEAQ (reference sequence). The V and J ends lost 6 bases and 4 bases respectively, with 12 bases between them. CDR3 in DNA: TGTGCCAGCAGAGACACCATAACCACTGAAGCTTTCTTT. Residues: CASRDTITTEAFF. The full variable domain, in which reference TRBV7-9 and TRBJ1-1 provide the parts outside the CDR3, is DTGVSQNPRHKITKRGQNVTFRCDPISEHNRLYWYRQTLGQGPEFLTYFQNEAQLEKSRLLSDRFSAERPKGSFSTLEIQRTEQGDSAMYLCASRDTITTEAFFGQGTRLTVV.

V gene TRBV3-1 combines with J gene TRBJ2-3, with 7 positions matching TRBD1. CDR3 length: 15 residues. Germline V gives CDR1 LGHDT, CDR2 YNNKEL (reference sequence). The ends lost 5 bases at V and 2 bases at J; junction bases unmatched: 7. Here the CDR3 DNA reads TGTGCCAGCAGCAAAACAGGGGCGAACACAGATACGCAGTATTTT. It is translated as CASSKTGANTDTQYF.

At least ten counts were recorded for this clonotype. The chain has TRBV12-3 or TRBV12-4 and TRBJ2-3; D remains unclear. V was shortened by 6 bases and J by 7 bases, with 20 bases between the two germline ends. The CDR3 length is 15 residues. The CDR3 here is CASSQNSGPVNTQYF. The CDR3 nucleotides read TGTGCCAGCAGCCAAAATTCAGGACCCGTCAATACGCAGTATTTT.

This chain connects TRBV4-2 to TRBJ2-2; 8 bases line up with TRBD2. V dropped 1 base and J dropped 0; count of bases not matched to a gene: 1. CDR1 and CDR2 (germline): LGHNA, YNFKEQ. This CDR3 region has 16 residues. CDR3 in amino acids: CASSQGLATNTGELFF. The CDR3 bases are TGTGCCAGCAGCCAAGGACTAGCGACGAACACCGGGGAGCTGTTTTTT.

The table lists this clonotype with many counts. Here the CDR3 reads CASSTGTGGGYTF. DNA of the CDR3: TGTGCCAGCAGTACCGGGACAGGCGGTGGCTACACCTTC. J is TRBJ1-2 and V is TRBV12-3 or TRBV12-4; 8 bases are shared with TRBD1. The CDR3 extends over 13 amino acids. Losses at the gene ends were 5 bases for V and 7 bases for J; bases not matched to a gene: 6.

This clonotype was seen many times. The chain uses TRBV30 and TRBJ2-5; 12 bases fit TRBD2. CDR3 length equals 17 residues. The V gene end was trimmed by 3 bases and the J gene end by 2 bases; junction bases not matched to a gene: 10. Germline values: CDR1 GTSNPN, CDR2 SVGIG (reference sequence). Here the CDR3 reads CAWSGGTSGRLQETQYF. CDR3 in DNA: TGTGCCTGGAGCGGAGGGACTAGCGGGCGCCTACAAGAGACCCAGTACTTC.

This clonotype occurred many times. This chain connects TRBV5-1 to TRBJ2-3; 7 bases line up with TRBD2. V was clipped by 3 bases and J by 2 bases; unmatched bases: 6. Germline CDR1 and CDR2: SGHRS and YFSETQ. This CDR3 region has 15 residues. DNA for the CDR3: TGCGCCAGCAGCTATGGGAGGGCCTTCACAGATACGCAGTATTTT. Amino acid sequence: CASSYGRAFTDTQYF.

The V call is TRBV7-9, the J call TRBJ2-2, with D maybe TRBD2 (6 bases). The V and J ends lost 5 bases and 4 bases respectively, with 14 bases between them. Germline CDR1 is SEHNR and CDR2 is FQNEAQ (reference sequence). There are 15 residues in the CDR3. The CDR3 region is CASSRKAGPTGELFF. The CDR3 coding sequence is TGTGCCAGCAGCCGGAAGGCGGGACCCACCGGGGAGCTGTTTTTT.